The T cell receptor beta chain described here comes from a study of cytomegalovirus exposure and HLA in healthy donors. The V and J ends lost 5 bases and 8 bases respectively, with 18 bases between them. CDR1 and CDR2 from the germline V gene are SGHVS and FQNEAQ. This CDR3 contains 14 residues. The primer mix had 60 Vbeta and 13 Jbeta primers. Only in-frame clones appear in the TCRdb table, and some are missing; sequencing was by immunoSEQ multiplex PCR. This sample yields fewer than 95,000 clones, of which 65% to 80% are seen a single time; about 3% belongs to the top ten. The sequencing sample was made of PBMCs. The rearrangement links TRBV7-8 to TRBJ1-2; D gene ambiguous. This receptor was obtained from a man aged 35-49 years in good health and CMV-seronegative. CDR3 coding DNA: TGTGCCAGCAGCCATGGGAACAGTAGGGAGGGCTACACCTTC. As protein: CASSHGNSREGYTF.